This TCR beta chain was captured by sequencing in a study of beta chain features in type 1 diabetes. Study-level findings and limits: cDNA-based sequencing might over-represent cells highly expressing TCR. Within patients, naive, central memory and Treg TCRB repertoires seemed more similar than within healthy donors.

Reverse transcribing all isolated RNA meant expressed TCRB transcripts were sequenced. Some clones are missing from TCRdb's copy, which holds only in-frame ones; the method was immunoSEQ multiplex PCR. The sample lists around 300,000 clones; 14% were seen once. In regard to this clone: The antigen is not known.

The V gene's germline CDR1 is SGHTA and CDR2 FQGNSA. This CDR3 is built from 14 residues. Between the trimmed V and J ends, which lost 2 bases and 5 bases, there was a span of 13 bases. Material for sequencing was central memory CD4+ T cells from blood. The chain links TRBV7-2 to TRBJ2-7; D gene ambiguous. The source of this sequence is a man aged 25 to 45 in good health. Written as DNA, the CDR3 is TGTGCCAGCAGCTTACGGCTATCTGACCACGAGCAGTACTTC. It encodes CASSLRLSDHEQYF.